Listed below are T cell receptor beta chains from one sample, sequenced in a study of blood T cells in healthy people across ages. TCRdb called the 5' RACE reads again in MiXCR, with one record for every CDR3 protein. The repertoire holds roughly 1,500,000 distinct CDR3 sequences, around two fifths seen once, with 6.5% to 10% in the top ten. Sequenced: blood. Receptor source: a woman aged 18-29 years in good health. Each CDR3 is given with its conserved first and last residue. The D gene is left open where the match is weak. Clone size, where shown, is once, few, many, or a class for clones that have expanded.

NA,TRBV7-9,few,13,TRBJ1-2,CASSLATQHGYTF,TGTGCCAGCAGCTTAGCGACGCAACATGGCTACACCTTC
NA,TRBV12-5,NA,17,TRBJ1-1,CASGLAAKDRENTEAFF,TGTGCTAGTGGTTTGGCCGCTAAGGACCGGGAGAACACTGAAGCTTTCTTT
NA,TRBV7-2,NA,14,TRBJ1-2,CASTGRVGHYGYTF,TGTGCCAGCACGGGGAGGGTTGGGCACTATGGCTACACCTTC
TRBD2,TRBV27,NA,14,TRBJ2-5,CASSRRDYHNEQYF,TGTGCCAGCAGTCGACGGGACTACCACAATGAGCAGTACTTC
NA,TRBV9,NA,17,TRBJ1-1,CASSVAGGAPLGAEAFF,TGTGCCAGCAGCGTAGCTGGGGGAGCCCCTCTGGGGGCTGAAGCTTTCTTT
TRBD1,TRBV7-2,NA,16,TRBJ2-4,CASSRDRVEAKNIQYF,TGTGCCAGCAGCCGAGACAGGGTGGAAGCCAAAAACATTCAGTACTTC
NA,TRBV24-1,few,15,TRBJ1-2,CATSDHRDGNYGYTF,TGTGCCACCAGTGATCACCGGGACGGAAACTATGGCTACACCTTC
TRBD2,TRBV20-1,few,16,TRBJ2-5,CSARVHLLAGQETQYF,TGCAGTGCTAGAGTCCACCTTCTAGCGGGCCAAGAGACCCAGTACTTC
NA,TRBV4-1,few,17,TRBJ2-1,CASSQGPITSSYNEQFF,TGCGCCAGCAGCCAAGGACCTATCACAAGCTCCTACAATGAGCAGTTCTTC
NA,TRBV12-3/TRBV12-4,few,12,TRBJ1-2,CASSLEGTGYTF,TGTGCCAGCAGTTTAGAAGGGACCGGCTACACCTTC
NA,TRBV9,NA,14,TRBJ2-3,CASSASRLTDTQYF,TGTGCCAGCAGCGCAAGTCGACTTACAGATACGCAGTATTTT
NA,TRBV12-3/TRBV12-4,few,15,TRBJ1-4,CASSPWSGVDEKLFF,TGTGCCAGCAGTCCGTGGTCGGGCGTCGATGAAAAACTGTTTTTT
TRBD2,TRBV20-1,once,15,TRBJ2-3,CSARDLAEYTDTQYF,TGCAGTGCTAGAGATCTAGCGGAGTACACAGATACGCAGTATTTT
NA,TRBV12-3/TRBV12-4,NA,14,TRBJ1-1,CASSLRVLNVEAFF,TGTGCCAGCAGTCTGAGGGTTCTAAACGTGGAAGCTTTCTTT
TRBD2,TRBV6-5,few,15,TRBJ2-1,CASSYGRERGKEQFF,TGTGCCAGCAGTTATGGTCGGGAGCGGGGTAAGGAGCAGTTCTTC
NA,TRBV20-1,NA,12,TRBJ1-2,CSASLGGYGYTF,TGCAGTGCTAGTTTAGGGGGCTATGGCTACACCTTC
TRBD1,TRBV28,few,16,TRBJ2-3,CASSSPGTGAVDTQYF,TGTGCCAGCAGTTCTCCTGGGACAGGGGCAGTAGATACGCAGTATTTT
NA,TRBV5-1,few,15,TRBJ2-7,CASSLRIYSYNEQYF,TGCGCCAGCAGCTTGCGGATTTACTCCTACAATGAGCAGTACTTC
NA,TRBV6-5,NA,16,TRBJ2-6,CASSPADTSGANVLTF,TGTGCCAGCAGTCCTGCTGACACCTCTGGGGCCAACGTCCTGACTTTC
NA,TRBV4-1,NA,15,TRBJ2-2,CASSQDGWYTGELFF,TGCGCCAGCAGCCAAGATGGGTGGTACACCGGGGAGCTGTTTTTT
NA,TRBV12-3/TRBV12-4,few,15,TRBJ2-7,CASSLPSRQSYEQYF,TGTGCCAGCAGTTTACCGTCACGACAGTCCTACGAGCAGTACTTC
TRBD2,TRBV6-4,few,15,TRBJ2-7,CASSDGAGVAYEQYF,TGTGCCAGCAGTGACGGAGCGGGAGTGGCCTACGAGCAGTACTTC
NA,TRBV6-1,NA,13,TRBJ2-1,CASTPRFGHEQFF,TGTGCCAGCACCCCAAGGTTTGGACATGAGCAGTTCTTC
NA,TRBV5-1,few,13,TRBJ2-7,CASSLYFSPEQYF,TGCGCCAGCAGCCTTTATTTCTCCCCCGAGCAGTACTTC
TRBD1,TRBV2,NA,14,TRBJ1-1,CAGTVGPQNTEAFF,TGTGCCGGGACAGTGGGGCCGCAGAACACTGAAGCTTTCTTT
TRBD2,TRBV7-9,once,19,TRBJ2-4,CASSRQGLAGALAKNIQYF,TGTGCCAGCAGCCGACAAGGACTAGCGGGAGCCCTGGCCAAAAACATTCAGTACTTC
TRBD2,TRBV20-1,NA,18,TRBJ2-3,CSATRTTSGSWLADTQYF,TGCAGTGCTACCCGGACTACTAGCGGGAGCTGGTTAGCAGATACGCAGTATTTT
NA,TRBV7-2,NA,15,TRBJ2-3,CASSLGERNTDTQYF,TGTGCCAGCAGCTTAGGGGAGCGGAACACAGATACGCAGTATTTT
NA,TRBV12-3/TRBV12-4,few,13,TRBJ2-7,CASLSGSTYEQYF,TGTGCCAGCCTTAGCGGTTCCACCTACGAGCAGTACTTC
NA,TRBV12-3/TRBV12-4,many,11,TRBJ1-2,CASSPGAGYTF,TGTGCCAGCAGTCCGGGGGCTGGCTACACCTTC
TRBD1,TRBV6-1,NA,13,TRBJ2-3,CASRRTGGDTQYF,TGTGCCAGCAGACGGACAGGGGGAGATACGCAGTATTTT
NA,TRBV12-3/TRBV12-4,NA,14,TRBJ1-1,CASRRRGENTEAFF,TGTGCCAGCAGGAGGAGGGGAGAAAACACTGAAGCTTTCTTT
NA,TRBV11-1,few,13,TRBJ2-3,CASSFVGPDTQYF,TGTGCCAGCAGCTTCGTGGGCCCAGATACGCAGTATTTT
TRBD1,TRBV6-5,NA,14,TRBJ1-2,CASSYSDREYGYTF,TGTGCCAGCAGTTACTCCGACAGGGAATATGGCTACACCTTC
TRBD1,TRBV15,once,17,TRBJ2-2,CATSRDPGTGATGELFF,TGTGCCACCAGCAGAGATCCCGGGACAGGGGCCACCGGGGAGCTGTTTTTT
NA,TRBV4-1,NA,15,TRBJ2-1,CASSQEAISSNEQFF,TGCGCCAGCAGCCAGGAGGCCATTTCGAGCAATGAGCAGTTCTTC
NA,TRBV12-3/TRBV12-4,NA,16,TRBJ2-7,CASSFGGRPHSYEQYF,TGTGCCAGCAGTTTTGGAGGGCGGCCCCACTCCTACGAGCAGTACTTC
NA,TRBV12-3/TRBV12-4,NA,15,TRBJ2-1,CASSLGGGTGNEQFF,TGCGCCAGCAGCTTGGGTGGTGGGACGGGTAATGAGCAGTTCTTC
NA,TRBV20-1,few,13,TRBJ2-7,CSAPGLEPYEQYF,TGCAGTGCGCCGGGACTGGAACCTTACGAGCAGTACTTC
NA,TRBV7-6,few,15,TRBJ1-1,CASSLDVGPNTEAFF,TGTGCCAGCAGCTTAGATGTCGGACCGAACACTGAAGCTTTCTTT
NA,TRBV2,many,14,TRBJ1-5,CASRPGPLDQPQHF,TGTGCCAGCAGACCGGGCCCCTTGGACCAGCCCCAGCATTTT
TRBD1,TRBV5-5,few,16,TRBJ1-1,CASSFGTGGIYTEAFF,TGTGCCAGCAGCTTCGGGACAGGGGGTATATACACTGAAGCTTTCTTT
NA,TRBV9,few,15,TRBJ1-5,CASSPHGDSNQPQHF,TGTGCCAGCAGCCCCCACGGGGATAGCAATCAGCCCCAGCATTTT
TRBD1,TRBV25-1,few,13,TRBJ2-5,CASSQGAVREQYF,TGTGCCAGCAGTCAGGGGGCGGTTAGGGAGCAGTACTTC
TRBD2,TRBV12-3/TRBV12-4,NA,12,TRBJ2-1,CATVAGVNEQFF,TGTGCCACCGTAGCGGGAGTTAATGAGCAGTTCTTC
NA,TRBV9,NA,15,TRBJ1-2,CASSVDGASNYGYTF,TGTGCCAGCAGCGTAGACGGGGCGAGTAACTATGGCTACACCTTC
NA,TRBV9,NA,15,TRBJ1-5,CASSVDGGSNQPQHF,TGTGCCAGCAGCGTAGATGGGGGGTCCAATCAGCCCCAGCATTTT
TRBD2,TRBV12-3/TRBV12-4,NA,15,TRBJ2-3,CASSFWREGPNTQYF,TGTGCCAGCAGTTTCTGGCGGGAGGGCCCGAATACGCAGTATTTT
TRBD1,TRBV20-1,NA,15,TRBJ2-3,CSASTRQGPEDTQYF,TGCAGTGCTAGTACGCGACAGGGACCGGAGGATACGCAGTATTTT
TRBD1,TRBV10-3,NA,15,TRBJ1-5,CATSTGSYSNQPQHF,TGTGCCACCTCGACAGGGAGCTATAGCAATCAGCCCCAGCATTTT
NA,TRBV19,few,17,TRBJ2-1,CASNKWGVATLDNEQFF,TGTGCCAGTAACAAATGGGGGGTGGCAACGCTGGACAATGAGCAGTTCTTC
TRBD2,TRBV27,NA,15,TRBJ2-5,CASSPLGLAGETQYF,TGTGCCAGCAGTCCATTGGGACTAGCTGGGGAGACCCAGTACTTC
NA,TRBV27,few,11,TRBJ2-5,CATRRVETQYF,TGTGCCACACGCCGGGTGGAGACCCAGTACTTC
NA,TRBV12-3/TRBV12-4,NA,13,TRBJ1-1,CASINTLNTEAFF,TGTGCCAGCATTAACACCCTGAACACTGAAGCTTTCTTT